A selection of T cell receptor beta chains follows, all from one sample in a study of human T cells and chemical hapten exposure. MiXCR, applied by TCRdb to the RACE reads, yields one record per CDR3 protein. The repertoire holds nearly 350,000 distinct CDR3 sequences, about 7% seen once, with around 8.2% in the top ten. The source was whole blood, collected in connection with sensitization to the hapten diphenylcyclopropenone (DPC). The source of these receptors is a woman under 30 with alopecia areata. Some clones in this sample may be carry-over from other donors' samples. Each CDR3 is given with its conserved first and last residue. The D gene is left open where the match is weak.

d_call,j_call,v_call,cdr3_aa
-,TRBJ1-6,TRBV7-2,CASSLVIYNSPLHF
-,TRBJ1-1,TRBV18,CASSTGIVNTEAFF
-,TRBJ2-7,TRBV12-3/TRBV12-4,CASSPIGGQREQYF
-,TRBJ1-1,TRBV12-3/TRBV12-4,CASSASGFGEAFF
-,TRBJ1-1,TRBV6-1,CASSEVDTEAFF
-,TRBJ2-7,TRBV27,CASSPGVAEQYF
TRBD2,TRBJ2-7,TRBV6-5,CASSYSSSGGPYEQYF
TRBD1,TRBJ2-7,TRBV7-9,CASSSETGGTYEQYF
-,TRBJ1-2,TRBV12-3/TRBV12-4,CASSLTAGNGYTF
TRBD2,TRBJ2-3,TRBV10-3,CAIKRLAGGTDTQYF
-,TRBJ2-5,TRBV7-2,CASSGRGGRETQYF
-,TRBJ1-5,TRBV6-2/TRBV6-3,CASSYGGRGNQPQHF
-,TRBJ2-3,TRBV3-1,CASSQDTASLDTQYF
TRBD2,TRBJ2-3,TRBV10-3,CAIEPAGGKASTDTQYF
-,TRBJ2-1,TRBV7-9,CASSPGGEGEQFF
-,TRBJ2-3,TRBV11-3,CASSPGRGTDTQYF
-,TRBJ2-1,TRBV6-1,CASSELAQQFF
-,TRBJ1-3,TRBV6-5,CASSYFQGTSSGNTIYF